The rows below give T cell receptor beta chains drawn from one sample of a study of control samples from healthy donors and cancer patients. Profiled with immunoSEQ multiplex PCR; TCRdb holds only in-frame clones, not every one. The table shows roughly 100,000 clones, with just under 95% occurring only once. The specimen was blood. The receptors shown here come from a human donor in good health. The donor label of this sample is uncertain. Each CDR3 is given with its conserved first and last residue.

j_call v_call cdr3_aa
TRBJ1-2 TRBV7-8 CASSPPSWGRDGYTF
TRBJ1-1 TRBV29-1 CSVEDERMNTEAFF
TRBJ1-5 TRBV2 CASSRQGSNQPQHF
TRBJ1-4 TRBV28 CASSSEQGGKLFF
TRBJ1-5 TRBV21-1 CASSKDQPQHF
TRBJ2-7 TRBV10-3 CAISGSGSISYEQYF
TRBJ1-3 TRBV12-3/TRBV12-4 CASSLASGNTIYF
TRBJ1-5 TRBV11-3 CASSLGQISNQPQHF
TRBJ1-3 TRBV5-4 CASSHQHGNTIYF
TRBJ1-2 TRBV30 CACTRDDNYGYTF
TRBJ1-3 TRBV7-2 CASSFTGTAGNTIYF
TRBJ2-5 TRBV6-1 CASSEVRGWQETQYF
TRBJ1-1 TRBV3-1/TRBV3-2 CASSHRNTEAFF
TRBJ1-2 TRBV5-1 CASSADGYPRSGYTF
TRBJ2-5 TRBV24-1 CATSDRSQGTGETQYF
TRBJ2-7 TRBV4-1 CASSQDVRDYGLYEQYF
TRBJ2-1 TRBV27 CASSFQSSYNEQFF
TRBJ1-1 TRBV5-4 CASSHNRGPGTEAFF
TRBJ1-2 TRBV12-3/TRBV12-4 CASSLRKDYGYTF
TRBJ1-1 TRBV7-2 CASSFFPEAFF
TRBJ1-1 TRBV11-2 CASRRGQNTEAFF
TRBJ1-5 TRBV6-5 CASSSGQRSQPQHF
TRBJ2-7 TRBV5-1 CASSLDQGNEQYF
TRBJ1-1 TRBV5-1 CASSLDGGQGAFF
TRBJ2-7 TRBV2 CASSAREDEDEQYF
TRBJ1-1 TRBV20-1 CSASLPGSTEAFF
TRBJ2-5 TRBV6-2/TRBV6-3 CASSPMRRGGQETQYF
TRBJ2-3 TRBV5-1 CASGDGTTDTQYF
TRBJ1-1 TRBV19 CASSARTGGKGTEAFF
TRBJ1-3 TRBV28 CASSPGGAEGNTIYF
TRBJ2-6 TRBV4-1 CASSQWGGVWATGANVLTF
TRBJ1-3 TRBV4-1 CASSQDKRAIGNTIYF
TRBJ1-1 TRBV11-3 CASSQGSAEAFF
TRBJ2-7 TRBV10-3 CAIDRAGGSEQYF
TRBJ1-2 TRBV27 CASSTGTGANYGYTF
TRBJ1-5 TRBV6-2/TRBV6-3 CASSYSTGQPQHF
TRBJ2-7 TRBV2 CASSLGGFEQYF
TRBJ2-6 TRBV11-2 CASSLEGPFSGANVLTF
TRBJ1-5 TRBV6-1 CASSDRAENQPQHF
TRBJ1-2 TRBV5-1 CASSSQGQGRYGYTF
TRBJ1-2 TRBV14 CASSHSSSYYGYTF
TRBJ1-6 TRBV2 CASSGTGEGSPLHF
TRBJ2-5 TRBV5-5 CASSLEETQYF
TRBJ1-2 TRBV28 CATKEGGNYGYTF
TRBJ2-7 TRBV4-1 CASSQQHMGHYEQYF
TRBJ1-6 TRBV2 CASSEGYRGHNSPLHF
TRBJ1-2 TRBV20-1 CSASLQGPYGYTF
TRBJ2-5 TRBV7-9 CASSPGRDQETQYF
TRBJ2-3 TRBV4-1 CASSQEKSARGTDTQYF
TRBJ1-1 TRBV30 CACTPQGTSNTEAFF
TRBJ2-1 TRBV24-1 CATSDPDGKSYNEQFF